A single sample gave rise to the 26 T cell receptor beta chains below, sequenced in a study of a mutant IDH1 vaccine in newly diagnosed glioma. Stated time point: week 35, safety follow-up. With topical imiquimod, each dose of the vaccine consisted of 300 ug of mutant IDH1 20-mer peptide. Method: immunoSEQ multiplex PCR; TCRdb's copy keeps in-frame clones and lacks some. The sample holds 26,000 or so clones, approximately 87% seen once. Antigens of these TCRs are unknown. Sequencing was performed on PBMCs, taken from a glioma patient whose treatment included an IDH1 peptide vaccine. The source of these receptors is a man aged 25 to 40 with glioma.

The chain uses TRBV10-3 and TRBJ1-4; tentatively, D is TRBD1 (6 bases). Germline values: CDR1 ENHRY, CDR2 SYGVKD. The V gene lost 0 bases and the J gene lost 9 bases, with 14 bases spanning the gap. The CDR3 totals 15 residues. The CDR3 region is CAISESGGVDQKLFF. The CDR3 nucleotides read TGTGCCATCAGTGAGTCAGGGGGAGTTGATCAAAAACTGTTTTTT.

The chain links TRBV29-1 to TRBJ1-4; no clear D. Germline values: CDR1 SQVTM, CDR2 ANQGSEA. CDR3 length: 15 amino acids. The V end lost 3 bases, the J end lost 5 bases, and 16 bases lay between the germline ends. For the CDR3, the DNA is TGCAGCGTTGATGTGGACCGACCCTTCAATGAAAAACTGTTTTTT. It translates to CSVDVDRPFNEKLFF.

The chain has TRBV6-5 and TRBJ2-7, with 9 bases identical to TRBD1. Trimming at V came to 6 bases and at J to 4 bases, leaving 7 bases not matched to a gene. Per germline, CDR1 MNHEY and CDR2 SVGAGI. CDR3 length: 14 amino acids. This chain's CDR3 is CASRTGTGMYEQYF. CDR3 nucleotides: TGTGCCAGCAGGACCGGGACAGGGATGTACGAGCAGTACTTC.

This clone was seen just once. The V call is TRBV7-9, the J call TRBJ2-7; 9 nucleotides line up with TRBD1. V lost 5 bases and J lost 5; bases outside the gene matches: 7. Germline V gene sequence: CDR1 SEHNR, CDR2 FQNEAQ (reference sequence). The CDR3 length is 14 residues. In DNA form, the CDR3 reads TGTGCCAGCAGCCGAGGACAGGGGTTCCACGAGCAGTACTTC. This sequence encodes CASSRGQGFHEQYF.

The V gene is TRBV5-4, the J gene TRBJ2-7; 10 positions match TRBD2. Trimming took 4 bases from V and 2 from J; bases not matched to a gene: 3. Germline V gene sequence: CDR1 SGHNT, CDR2 YYREEE (reference sequence). The CDR3 has 14 amino acids. The CDR3 here is CASSQLAGTYEQYF. CDR3 nucleotides: TGTGCCAGCAGCCAACTAGCGGGGACCTACGAGCAGTACTTC.

The rearrangement uses TRBV4-1 and TRBJ1-5; TRBD1 is a possible D gene (6 bases). V lost 0 bases and J lost 3, with 12 bases in between. The CDR3 sequence is 16 residues long. Germline loops: CDR1 MGHRA, CDR2 YSYEKL. The CDR3 loop is CASSQDQQGANQPQHF. The CDR3 nucleotides are TGCGCCAGCAGCCAAGATCAACAGGGTGCCAATCAGCCCCAGCATTTT.

V gene TRBV23-1 combines with J gene TRBJ1-1, with 12 bases matching TRBD1. TRBV23-1 is placed among ORFs of uncertain function. Germline trimming cut 1 base from V and 1 base from J; bases unmatched to any gene: 1. The CDR3 loop spans 16 amino acids. CDR3 sequence reads: CASSQWDRGPNTEAFF. Here the CDR3 DNA reads TGCGCCAGCAGTCAATGGGACAGGGGGCCGAACACTGAAGCTTTCTTT.

This clone appeared a few times. The chain is built from TRBV5-1 and TRBJ2-7; 9 nucleotides line up with TRBD1. This CDR3 comprises 14 residues. Germline values: CDR1 SGHRS, CDR2 YFSETQ. Unmatched junction bases numbered 5, after V lost 1 base and J lost 6 bases. This CDR3 reads CASSLSRQGGEQYF. The CDR3 DNA is TGCGCCAGCAGCTTGAGCCGACAGGGGGGCGAGCAGTACTTC.

The chain links TRBV30 to TRBJ2-7; 7 bases are shared with TRBD1. Germline assignment: CDR1 GTSNPN and CDR2 SVGIG (reference sequence). The CDR3 spans 14 residues. The V gene end was trimmed by 3 bases and the J gene end by 2 bases; junction bases not matched to a gene: 7. CDR3 loop: CAWSLGTATYEQYF. The CDR3 DNA reads TGTGCCTGGAGCTTGGGGACAGCTACCTACGAGCAGTACTTC.

Written as DNA, the CDR3 is TGTGCCTGGAAAAAACAGGGGGCGCTGAATGGCTACACCTTC. This encodes CAWKKQGALNGYTF. V usage is TRBV30 and J usage is TRBJ1-2; 9 bases line up with TRBD1. The CDR3 length is 14 residues. The germline V gene encodes CDR1 GTSNPN and CDR2 SVGIG (reference sequence). J gave up 6 bases and V 4 bases, and 9 bases lay outside the gene matches.

The rearrangement links TRBV18 to TRBJ1-6; possible D gene TRBD1, 6 bases. The CDR3 consists of 16 residues. Germline loops: CDR1 KGHSH, CDR2 LQKENI. Trimming pared 1 base from V and 4 bases from J, leaving 11 bases between. Here the CDR3 DNA reads TGTGCCAGCTCACCACAGGGGGAAACTTATAATTCACCCCTCCACTTT. This gives the protein CASSPQGETYNSPLHF.

The CDR3, as DNA: TGTGCCAGCAGCTTTAGGGGACTCCCTTCCTACAATGAGCAGTTCTTC. Protein sequence: CASSFRGLPSYNEQFF. The rearrangement links TRBV5-6 to TRBJ2-1, with a tentative D call TRBD2 (6 bases). The CDR3 is made up of 16 amino acids. The V end was cut by 2 bases, the J end by 1 base, with 13 bases between. The V gene's germline CDR1 is SGHDT and CDR2 YYEEEE.

This clone was counted a single time. The V call is TRBV6-6, the J call TRBJ2-6; the match to TRBD1 covers 7 bases. The V gene end was trimmed by 6 bases and the J gene end by 3 bases; junction bases not matched to a gene: 5. This CDR3 contains 15 residues. CDR1 is MNHNY and CDR2 is SVGAGI in the germline V gene (reference sequence). The CDR3 spells CASRPTGVGANVLTF. CDR3 coding DNA: TGTGCCAGCAGACCTACAGGGGTTGGGGCCAACGTCCTGACTTTC.

The J gene is TRBJ1-2, the V gene TRBV7-5. TRBV7-5 is given as a pseudogene. The CDR3 length is 14 residues. The CDR3 DNA is TGTGTCAGAAGCTTAGGGCCGGGACCATCGAGGTTCACCTTC. The encoded protein is CVRSLGPGPSRFTF.

This chain links TRBV7-3 with TRBJ1-1; no clear D gene. Per germline, CDR1 SGHTA and CDR2 FQGTGA. The ends were cut back, 0 bases at V and 4 bases at J, with 9 bases in the middle. The CDR3 covers 14 residues. The CDR3 spells CASSLTGPGTEAFF. The CDR3 bases are TGTGCCAGCAGCTTAACAGGACCCGGCACTGAAGCTTTCTTT.

The CDR3 DNA follows: TGTGCCAGCAGTTTAGCAGGAAGCTCCTACAATGAGCAGTTCTTC. Amino acid sequence: CASSLAGSSYNEQFF. The rearrangement links TRBV27 to TRBJ2-1, with D unresolved. Per germline, CDR1 MNHEY and CDR2 SMNVEV (reference sequence). V was clipped by 2 bases and J by 0 bases, with 8 bases between them. The CDR3 is made up of 15 amino acids.

V usage is TRBV19 and J usage is TRBJ2-5; D possibly corresponds to TRBD1 (6 bases). The germline V gene encodes CDR1 LNHDA and CDR2 SQIVND (reference sequence). Deletions cut 4 bases from V and 3 bases from J, with 9 bases between. CDR3 length equals 13 residues. This chain's CDR3 is CASSTHREETQYF. DNA of the CDR3: TGTGCCAGTAGTACTCACAGGGAAGAGACCCAGTACTTC.

This clone has more than one count but fewer than ten. The V call is TRBV10-1, the J call TRBJ2-3, with D unclear. Germline values: CDR1 WNHNN, CDR2 SYGVQD (reference sequence). The CDR3 has 14 amino acids. Trimming shortened V by 0 bases and J by 4 bases, and 8 bases separated the two germline ends. Here the CDR3 reads CASSESQPADTQYF. The CDR3 DNA reads as TGCGCCAGCAGTGAGTCCCAGCCTGCAGATACGCAGTATTTT.

The chain links TRBV5-1 to TRBJ1-1; 9 nucleotides align to TRBD1. CDR1 is SGHRS and CDR2 is YFSETQ in the germline V gene. J was trimmed by 4 bases and V by 0 bases; bases with no gene match: 10. CDR3 length: 17 amino acids. The CDR3 reads CASSLVQGGDRATEAFF. The CDR3 region has the DNA TGCGCCAGCAGCTTGGTCCAGGGCGGGGACAGGGCCACTGAAGCTTTCTTT.

V gene TRBV6-4 combines with J gene TRBJ2-2; no reliable D call. The CDR3 contains 13 residues. V lost 4 bases to trimming and J lost 1 base, with 4 bases between them. Germline-derived CDR1 and CDR2 are MRHNA and SNTAGT. The CDR3 protein is CASSAGNTGELFF. In DNA form, the CDR3 reads TGTGCCAGCAGTGCAGGGAACACCGGGGAGCTGTTTTTT.

This clone has more than one count but fewer than ten. The chain links TRBV30 to TRBJ1-2; D is unclear. The germline V gene has CDR1 GTSNPN and CDR2 SVGIG (reference sequence). Between the trimmed V and J ends, which lost 2 bases and 8 bases, there was a span of 6 bases. This CDR3 spans 10 amino acids. CDR3 region: CAWSSLGYTF. CDR3 coding DNA: TGTGCCTGGAGTTCTTTAGGCTACACCTTC.

This clone appeared a few times. The chain recombines TRBV4-3 with TRBJ1-2; possible D gene TRBD1, 6 bases. CDR1 is LGHNA, CDR2 YSLEER, per germline. Deletions cut 7 bases from V and 8 bases from J, with 17 bases between. The CDR3 extends over 13 amino acids. The CDR3 loop is CASTQGLVRGYTF. CDR3 sequence (DNA): TGCGCCAGCACCCAGGGGCTCGTTCGGGGCTACACCTTC.

The chain employs TRBV10-3 and TRBJ1-2; D not resolved. The germline V and J ends were trimmed by 1 base and 7 bases, with 7 bases remaining between them. The CDR3 runs 12 residues. The germline V gene has CDR1 ENHRY and CDR2 SYGVKD. DNA of the CDR3: TGTGCCATCAGTGAGTTCGGCTCTGGCTACACCTTC. This encodes CAISEFGSGYTF.

The chain carries TRBV28 and TRBJ2-5, with 7 bases lining up with TRBD2. The CDR3 runs 15 residues. The germline V gene has CDR1 MDHEN and CDR2 SYDVKM. J was trimmed by 5 bases and V by 2 bases; bases with no gene match: 8. This chain's CDR3 is CASSLSGREGETQYF. The CDR3 coding sequence is TGTGCCAGCAGTTTAAGTGGGAGGGAGGGGGAGACCCAGTACTTC.

The chain carries TRBV29-1 and TRBJ2-5; a possible D gene is TRBD2 (7 bases). This CDR3 spans 13 amino acids. Trimming removed 6 bases at V and 1 base at J, with 12 bases between. CDR1 is SQVTM and CDR2 is ANQGSEA in the germline V gene. CDR3 in DNA: TGCAGCGTCCGGCGGGGGCCCCAAGAGACCCAGTACTTC. It encodes CSVRRGPQETQYF.

This sequence joins TRBV5-5 and TRBJ1-4; D is unclear. Trimming cost V 4 bases and J 6 bases, with 13 bases left between them. The CDR3 runs to 14 residues. Germline CDR1 is SGHKS and CDR2 is YYEKEE (reference sequence). CDR3 sequence reads: CASSLNAGHEKLFF. DNA of the CDR3: TGTGCCAGCAGCCTAAATGCCGGGCATGAAAAACTGTTTTTT.